The TCR beta chain under discussion was sequenced for a study of blood T cell repertoires in COVID-19. The wider study: Whether acute or convalescent, the COVID-19 samples came from the United States, Italy and Spain.

The CDR3 covers 16 residues. J lost 1 base, V lost 3 bases, and 8 bases had no gene match. CDR1 is LNHDA and CDR2 is SQIVND in the germline V gene (reference sequence). In the original workflow: Estimation of nucleated cell counts was performed using reference gene primer amplification. The data were produced by immunoSEQ multiplex PCR, yet TCRdb's version contains in-frame clones alone and is incomplete. D and trimming come from the DNA, and the V and J calls and clone size come from that table. The sample lists a few hundred thousand clones; 65% to 90% were seen once. This receptor was obtained from a woman aged 40 to 55 with acute COVID-19. V is TRBV19 and J is TRBJ1-1, with 7 positions matching TRBD1. Sequenced input: PBMCs or T cells enriched from blood (not recorded which). The CDR3 sequence: CASSMWAGGTNTEAFF. The CDR3 DNA follows: TGTGCCAGTAGTATGTGGGCAGGGGGAACGAACACTGAAGCTTTCTTT.